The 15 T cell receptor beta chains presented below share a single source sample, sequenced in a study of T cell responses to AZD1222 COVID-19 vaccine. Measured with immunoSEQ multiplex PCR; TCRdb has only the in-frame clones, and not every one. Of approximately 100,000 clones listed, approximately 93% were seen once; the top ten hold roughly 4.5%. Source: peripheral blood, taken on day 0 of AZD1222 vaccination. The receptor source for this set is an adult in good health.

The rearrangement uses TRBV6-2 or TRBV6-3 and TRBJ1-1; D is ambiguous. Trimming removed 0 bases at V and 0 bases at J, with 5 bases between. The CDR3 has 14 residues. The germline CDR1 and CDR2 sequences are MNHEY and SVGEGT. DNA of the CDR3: TGTGCCAGCAGTTACTCGAGGCTGAACACTGAAGCTTTCTTT. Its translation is CASSYSRLNTEAFF.

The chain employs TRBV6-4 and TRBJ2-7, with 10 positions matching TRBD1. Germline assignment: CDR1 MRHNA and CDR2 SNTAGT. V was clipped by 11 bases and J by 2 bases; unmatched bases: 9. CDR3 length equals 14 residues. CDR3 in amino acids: CAWAPGQGTYEQYF. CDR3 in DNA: TGTGCCTGGGCCCCGGGACAGGGGACCTACGAGCAGTACTTC.

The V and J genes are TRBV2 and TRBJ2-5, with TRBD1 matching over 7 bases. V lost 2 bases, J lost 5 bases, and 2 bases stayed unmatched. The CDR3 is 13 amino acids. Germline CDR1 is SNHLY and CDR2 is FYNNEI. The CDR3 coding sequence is TGTGCCAGCAGTGAAAGGGGGCTGGAGACCCAGTACTTC. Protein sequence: CASSERGLETQYF.

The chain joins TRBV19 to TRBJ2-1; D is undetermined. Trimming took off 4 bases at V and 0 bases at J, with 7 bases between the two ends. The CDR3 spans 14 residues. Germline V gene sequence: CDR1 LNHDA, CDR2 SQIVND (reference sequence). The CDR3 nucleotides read TGTGCCAGTAGTAAGCAGAGCTCCTACAATGAGCAGTTCTTC. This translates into CASSKQSSYNEQFF.

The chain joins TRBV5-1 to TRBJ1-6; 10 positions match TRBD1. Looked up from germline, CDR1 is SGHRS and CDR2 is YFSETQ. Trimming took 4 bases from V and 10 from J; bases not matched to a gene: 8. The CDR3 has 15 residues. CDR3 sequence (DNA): TGCGCCAGCAGCCTCCGGGGACAGGGGCAATCACCCCTCCACTTT. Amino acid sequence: CASSLRGQGQSPLHF.

The CDR3 region has the DNA TGTGCCACCAGCAGGGGACAGGCGAGCAATCAGCCCCAGCATTTT. This encodes CATSRGQASNQPQHF. The rearrangement uses TRBV15 and TRBJ1-5; TRBD1 matches 8 bases. Germline CDR1 and CDR2: LNHNV and YYDKDF (reference sequence). Trimming at V came to 3 bases and at J to 1 base, leaving 2 bases not matched to a gene. This CDR3 is built from 15 residues.

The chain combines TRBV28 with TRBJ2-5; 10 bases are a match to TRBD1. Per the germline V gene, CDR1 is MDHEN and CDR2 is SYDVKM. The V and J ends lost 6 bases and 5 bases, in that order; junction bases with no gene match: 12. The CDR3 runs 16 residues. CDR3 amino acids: CASSKPRTGGRETQYF. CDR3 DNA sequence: TGTGCCAGCAGCAAGCCCCGGACAGGGGGACGGGAGACCCAGTACTTC.

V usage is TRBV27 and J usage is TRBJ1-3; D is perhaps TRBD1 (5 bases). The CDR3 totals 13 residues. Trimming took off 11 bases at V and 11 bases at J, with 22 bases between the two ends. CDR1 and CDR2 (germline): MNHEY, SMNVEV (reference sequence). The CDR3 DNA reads TGTGCCTTGCCGGGACCCTCAGCTTGTGCCATATATTTT. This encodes CALPGPSACAIYF.

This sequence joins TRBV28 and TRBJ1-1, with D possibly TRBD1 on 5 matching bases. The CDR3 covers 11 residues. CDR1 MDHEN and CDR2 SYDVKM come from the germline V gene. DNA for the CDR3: TGTGGGATTCAGGGGAACACTGAAGCTTTCTTT. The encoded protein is CGIQGNTEAFF.

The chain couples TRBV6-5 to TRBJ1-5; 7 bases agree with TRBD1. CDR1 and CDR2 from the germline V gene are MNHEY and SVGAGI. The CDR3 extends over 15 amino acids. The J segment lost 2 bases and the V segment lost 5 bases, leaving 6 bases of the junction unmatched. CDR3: CASSPDRRGNQPQHF. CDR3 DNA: TGTGCCAGCAGTCCGGACAGGAGGGGCAATCAGCCCCAGCATTTT.

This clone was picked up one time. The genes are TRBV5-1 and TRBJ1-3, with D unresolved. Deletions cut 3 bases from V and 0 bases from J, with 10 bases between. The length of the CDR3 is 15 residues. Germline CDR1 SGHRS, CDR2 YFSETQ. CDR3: CASSSGPDSGNTIYF. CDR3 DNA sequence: TGCGCCAGCAGCTCCGGGCCCGACTCTGGAAACACCATATATTTT.

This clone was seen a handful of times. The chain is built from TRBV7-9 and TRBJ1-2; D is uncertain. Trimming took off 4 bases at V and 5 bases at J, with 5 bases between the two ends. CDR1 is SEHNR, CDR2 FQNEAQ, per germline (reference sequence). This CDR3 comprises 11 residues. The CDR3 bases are TGTGCCAGCAGCTCTACTTATGGCTACACCTTC. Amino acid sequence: CASSSTYGYTF.

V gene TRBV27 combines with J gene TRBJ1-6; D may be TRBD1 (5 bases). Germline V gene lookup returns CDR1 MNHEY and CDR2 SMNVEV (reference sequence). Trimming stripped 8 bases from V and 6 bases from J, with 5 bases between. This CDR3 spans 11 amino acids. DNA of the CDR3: TGTGCCAGCGGGGGTAATTCACCCCTCCACTTT. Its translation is CASGGNSPLHF.

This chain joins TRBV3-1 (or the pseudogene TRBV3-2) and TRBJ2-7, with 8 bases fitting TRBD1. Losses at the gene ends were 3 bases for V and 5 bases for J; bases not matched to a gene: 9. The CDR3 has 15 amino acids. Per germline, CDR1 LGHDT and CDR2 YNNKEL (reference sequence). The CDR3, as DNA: TGTGCCAGCAGCCACGGGACAGGAGGGGTCCACGAGCAGTACTTC. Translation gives CASSHGTGGVHEQYF.

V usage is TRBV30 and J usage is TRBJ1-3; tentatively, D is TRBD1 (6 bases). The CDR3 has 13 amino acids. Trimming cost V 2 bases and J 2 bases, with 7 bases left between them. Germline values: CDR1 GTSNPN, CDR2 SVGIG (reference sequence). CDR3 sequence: CAWSKGAGNTIYF. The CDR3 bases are TGTGCCTGGAGTAAGGGGGCTGGAAACACCATATATTTT.